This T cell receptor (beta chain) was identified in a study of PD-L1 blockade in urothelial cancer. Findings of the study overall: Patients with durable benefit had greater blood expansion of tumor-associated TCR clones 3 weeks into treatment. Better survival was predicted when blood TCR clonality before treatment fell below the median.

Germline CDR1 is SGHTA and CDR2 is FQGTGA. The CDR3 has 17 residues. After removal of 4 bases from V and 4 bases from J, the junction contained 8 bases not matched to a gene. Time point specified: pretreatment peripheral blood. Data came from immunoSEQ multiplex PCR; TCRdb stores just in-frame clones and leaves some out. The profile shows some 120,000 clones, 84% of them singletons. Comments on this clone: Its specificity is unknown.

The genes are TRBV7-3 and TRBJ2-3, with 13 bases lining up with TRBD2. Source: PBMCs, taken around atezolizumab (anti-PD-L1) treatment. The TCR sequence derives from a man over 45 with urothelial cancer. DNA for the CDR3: TGTGCCAGCAGCTACGGACTAGCGGGAGTGGAGGCAGATACGCAGTATTTT. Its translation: CASSYGLAGVEADTQYF.